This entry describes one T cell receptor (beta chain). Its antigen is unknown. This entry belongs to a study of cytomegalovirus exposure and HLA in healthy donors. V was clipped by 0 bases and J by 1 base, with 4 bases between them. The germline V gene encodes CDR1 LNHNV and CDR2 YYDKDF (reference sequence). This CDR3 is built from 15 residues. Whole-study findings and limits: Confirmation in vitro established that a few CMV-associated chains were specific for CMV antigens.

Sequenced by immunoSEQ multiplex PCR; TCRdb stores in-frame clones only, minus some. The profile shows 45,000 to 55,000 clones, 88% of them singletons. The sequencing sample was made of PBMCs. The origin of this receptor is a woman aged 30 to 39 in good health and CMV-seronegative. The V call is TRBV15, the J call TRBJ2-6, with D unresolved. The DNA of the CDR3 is TGTGCCACCAGCAGAGACGGTTCTGGGGCCAACGTCCTGACTTTC. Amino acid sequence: CATSRDGSGANVLTF. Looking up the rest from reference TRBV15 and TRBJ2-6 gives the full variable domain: DAMVIQNPRYQVTQFGKPVTLSCSQTLNHNVMYWYQQKSSQAPKLLFHYYDKDFNNEADTPDNFQSRRPNTSFCFLDIRSPGLGDTAMYLCATSRDGSGANVLTFGAGSRLTVL.